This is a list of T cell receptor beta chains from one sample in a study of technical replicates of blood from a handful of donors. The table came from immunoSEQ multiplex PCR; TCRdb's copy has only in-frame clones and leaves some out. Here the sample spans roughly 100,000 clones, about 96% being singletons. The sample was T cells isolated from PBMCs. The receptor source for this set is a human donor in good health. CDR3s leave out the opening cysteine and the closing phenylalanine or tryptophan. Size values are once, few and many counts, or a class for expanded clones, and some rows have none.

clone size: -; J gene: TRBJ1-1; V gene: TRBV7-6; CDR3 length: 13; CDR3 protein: ASSLNSGTDEDGF
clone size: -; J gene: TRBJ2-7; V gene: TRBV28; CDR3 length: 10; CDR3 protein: ASSLQVHEQY
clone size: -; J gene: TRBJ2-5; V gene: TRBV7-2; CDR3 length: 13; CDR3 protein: ASSYTSGSLETQY
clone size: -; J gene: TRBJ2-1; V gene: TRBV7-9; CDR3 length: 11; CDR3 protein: ASSLGALNEQF
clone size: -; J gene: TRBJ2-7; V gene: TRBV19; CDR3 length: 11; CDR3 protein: ATGSHPSYEQY
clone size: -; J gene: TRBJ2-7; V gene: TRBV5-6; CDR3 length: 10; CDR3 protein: ASSLVGYEQY
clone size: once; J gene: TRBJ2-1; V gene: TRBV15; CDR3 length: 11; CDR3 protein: ATSHLPYNEQF
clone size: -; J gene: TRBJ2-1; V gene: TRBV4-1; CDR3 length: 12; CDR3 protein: ASSGRDRGNEQF
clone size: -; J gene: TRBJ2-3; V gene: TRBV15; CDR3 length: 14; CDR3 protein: ATMLGTGASTDTQY
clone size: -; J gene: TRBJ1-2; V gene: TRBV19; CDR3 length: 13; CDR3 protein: ASRGTGSPNYGYT
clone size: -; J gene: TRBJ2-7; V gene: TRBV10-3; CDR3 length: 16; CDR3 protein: AISERNSGRSEAYEQY
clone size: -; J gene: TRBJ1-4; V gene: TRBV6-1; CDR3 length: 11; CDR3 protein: ASSGTGLEKLF
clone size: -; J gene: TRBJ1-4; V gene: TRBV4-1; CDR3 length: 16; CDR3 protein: ASSQALGNRQFREKLF
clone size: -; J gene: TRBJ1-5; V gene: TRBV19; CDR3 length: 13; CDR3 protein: ASKPVPEGDQPQH
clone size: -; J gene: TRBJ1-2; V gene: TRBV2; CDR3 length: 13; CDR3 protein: ASSEPMGGAYGYT